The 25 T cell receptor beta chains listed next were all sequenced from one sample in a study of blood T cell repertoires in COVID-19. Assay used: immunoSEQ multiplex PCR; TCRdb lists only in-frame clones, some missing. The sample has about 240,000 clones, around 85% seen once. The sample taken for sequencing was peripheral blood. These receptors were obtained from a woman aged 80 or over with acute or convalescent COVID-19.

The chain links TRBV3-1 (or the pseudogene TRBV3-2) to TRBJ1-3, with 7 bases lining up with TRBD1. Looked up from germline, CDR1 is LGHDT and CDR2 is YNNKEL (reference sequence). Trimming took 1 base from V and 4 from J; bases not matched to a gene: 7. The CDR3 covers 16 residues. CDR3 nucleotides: TGTGCCAGCAGCCAAGCGAGACAGGGCATGGGAAACACCATATATTTT. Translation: CASSQARQGMGNTIYF.

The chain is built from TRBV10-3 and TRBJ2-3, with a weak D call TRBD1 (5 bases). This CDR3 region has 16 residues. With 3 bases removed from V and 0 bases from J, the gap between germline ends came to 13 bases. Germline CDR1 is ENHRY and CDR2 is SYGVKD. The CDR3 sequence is CAISDRGRLSTDTQYF. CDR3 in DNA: TGTGCCATCAGTGATAGGGGCCGCCTTAGCACAGATACGCAGTATTTT.

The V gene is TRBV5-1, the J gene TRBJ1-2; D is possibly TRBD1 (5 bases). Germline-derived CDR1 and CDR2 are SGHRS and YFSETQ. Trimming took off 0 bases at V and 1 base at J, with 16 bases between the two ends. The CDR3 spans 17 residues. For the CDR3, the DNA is TGCGCCAGCAGCTTGGATGCAGGGAACAATATTAACTATGGCTACACCTTC. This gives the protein CASSLDAGNNINYGYTF. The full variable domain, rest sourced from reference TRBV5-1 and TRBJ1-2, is KAGVTQTPRYLIKTRGQQVTLSCSPISGHRSVSWYQQTPGQGLQFLFEYFSETQRNKGNFPGRFSGRQFSNSRSEMNVSTLELGDSALYLCASSLDAGNNINYGYTFGSGTRLTVV.

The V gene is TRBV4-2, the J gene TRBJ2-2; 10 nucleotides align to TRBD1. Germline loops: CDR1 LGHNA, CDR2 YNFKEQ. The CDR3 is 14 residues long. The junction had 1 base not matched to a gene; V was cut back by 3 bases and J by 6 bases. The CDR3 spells CASSHGTGAGELFF. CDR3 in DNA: TGTGCCAGCAGCCACGGGACAGGGGCCGGGGAGCTGTTTTTT.

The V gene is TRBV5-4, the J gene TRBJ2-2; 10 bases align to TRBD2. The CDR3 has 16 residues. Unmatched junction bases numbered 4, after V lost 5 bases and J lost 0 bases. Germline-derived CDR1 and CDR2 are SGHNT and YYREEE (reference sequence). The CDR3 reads CASRSSGGPNTGELFF. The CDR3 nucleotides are TGTGCCAGCAGGAGTAGCGGGGGGCCGAACACCGGGGAGCTGTTTTTT.

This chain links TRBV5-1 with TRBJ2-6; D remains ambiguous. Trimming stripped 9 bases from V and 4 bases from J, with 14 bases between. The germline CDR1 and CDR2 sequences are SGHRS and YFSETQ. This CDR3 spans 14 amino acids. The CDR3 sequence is CATRVDSGANVLTF. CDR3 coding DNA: TGCGCCACTCGGGTAGACTCCGGGGCCAACGTCCTGACTTTC.

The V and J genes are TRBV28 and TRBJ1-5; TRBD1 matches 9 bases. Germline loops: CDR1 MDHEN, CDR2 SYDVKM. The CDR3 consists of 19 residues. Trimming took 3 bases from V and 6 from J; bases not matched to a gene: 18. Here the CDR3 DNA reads TGTGCCAGCAGTTTTAATCTCGTTCCGGGACAGGGCATGCGTCAGCCCCAGCATTTT. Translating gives CASSFNLVPGQGMRQPQHF.

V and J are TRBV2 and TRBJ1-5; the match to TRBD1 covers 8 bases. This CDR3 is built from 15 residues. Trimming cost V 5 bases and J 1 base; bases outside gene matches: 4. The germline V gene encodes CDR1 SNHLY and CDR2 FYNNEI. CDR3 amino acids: CASSQQGVSNQPQHF. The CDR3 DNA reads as TGTGCCAGCAGTCAACAGGGGGTGAGCAATCAGCCCCAGCATTTT.

CDR3 residues: CASSFDRDQPQHF. DNA of the CDR3: TGTGCCAGCAGCTTTGACAGGGATCAGCCCCAGCATTTT. The rearrangement uses TRBV7-3 and TRBJ1-5; 7 bases line up with TRBD1. This CDR3 comprises 13 residues. Germline CDR1 SGHTA, CDR2 FQGTGA. The junction had 1 base not matched to a gene; V was cut back by 3 bases and J by 5 bases.

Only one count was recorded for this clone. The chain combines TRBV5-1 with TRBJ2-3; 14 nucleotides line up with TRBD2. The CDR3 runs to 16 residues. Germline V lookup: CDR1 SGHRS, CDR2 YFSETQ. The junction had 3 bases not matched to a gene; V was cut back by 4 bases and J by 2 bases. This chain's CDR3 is CASSATSGGVTDTQYF. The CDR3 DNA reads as TGCGCCAGCAGCGCGACTAGCGGGGGGGTCACAGATACGCAGTATTTT. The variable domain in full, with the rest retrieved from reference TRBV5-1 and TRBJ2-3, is KAGVTQTPRYLIKTRGQQVTLSCSPISGHRSVSWYQQTPGQGLQFLFEYFSETQRNKGNFPGRFSGRQFSNSRSEMNVSTLELGDSALYLCASSATSGGVTDTQYFGPGTRLTVL.

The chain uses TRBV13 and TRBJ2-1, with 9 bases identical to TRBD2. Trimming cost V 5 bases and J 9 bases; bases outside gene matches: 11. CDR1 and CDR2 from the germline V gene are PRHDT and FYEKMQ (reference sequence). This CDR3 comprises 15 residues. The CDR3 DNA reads TGTGCCAGCAGCCGCGCGGGGGGGGGCCGGAGTGAGCAGTTCTTC. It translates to CASSRAGGGRSEQFF.

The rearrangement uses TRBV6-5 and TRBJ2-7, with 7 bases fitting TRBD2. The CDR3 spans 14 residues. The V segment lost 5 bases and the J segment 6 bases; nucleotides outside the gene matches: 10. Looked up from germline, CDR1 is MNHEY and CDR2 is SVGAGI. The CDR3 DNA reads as TGTGCCAGCAGTCCCGGGACTACTCCTCCCGAGCAGTACTTC. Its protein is CASSPGTTPPEQYF.

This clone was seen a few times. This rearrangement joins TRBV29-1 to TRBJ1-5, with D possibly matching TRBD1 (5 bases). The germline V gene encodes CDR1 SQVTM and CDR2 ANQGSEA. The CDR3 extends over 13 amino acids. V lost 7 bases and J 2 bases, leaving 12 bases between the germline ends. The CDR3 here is CSAARDGNQPQHF. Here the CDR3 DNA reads TGCAGCGCCGCCAGGGATGGCAATCAGCCCCAGCATTTT.

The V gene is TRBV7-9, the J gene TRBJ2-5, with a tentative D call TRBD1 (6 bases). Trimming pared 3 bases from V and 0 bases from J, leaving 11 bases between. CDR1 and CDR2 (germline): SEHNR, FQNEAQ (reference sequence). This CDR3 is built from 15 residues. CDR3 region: CASSFQGWDQETQYF. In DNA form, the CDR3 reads TGTGCCAGCAGCTTCCAGGGGTGGGACCAAGAGACCCAGTACTTC.

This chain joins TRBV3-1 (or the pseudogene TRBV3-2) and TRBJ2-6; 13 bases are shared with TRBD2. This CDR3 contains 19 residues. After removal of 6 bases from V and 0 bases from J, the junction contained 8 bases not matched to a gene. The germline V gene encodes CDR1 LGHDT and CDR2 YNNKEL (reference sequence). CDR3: CASSNRLAGGSSGANVLTF. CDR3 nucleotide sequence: TGTGCCAGCAGTAACCGACTAGCGGGGGGCTCCTCTGGGGCCAACGTCCTGACTTTC.

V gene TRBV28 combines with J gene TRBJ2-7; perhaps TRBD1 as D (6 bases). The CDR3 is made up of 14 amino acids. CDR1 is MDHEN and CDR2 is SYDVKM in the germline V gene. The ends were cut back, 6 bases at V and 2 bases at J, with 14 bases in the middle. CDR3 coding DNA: TGTGCCAGCAGCCAAGTAGGACAGACCTACGAGCAGTACTTC. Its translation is CASSQVGQTYEQYF.

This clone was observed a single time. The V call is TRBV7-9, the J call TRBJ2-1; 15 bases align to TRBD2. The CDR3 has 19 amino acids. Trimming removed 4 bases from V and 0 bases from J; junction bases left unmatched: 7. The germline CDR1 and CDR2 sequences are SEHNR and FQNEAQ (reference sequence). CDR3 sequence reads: CASSSPGLAGGSSYNEQFF. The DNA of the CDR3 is TGTGCCAGCAGCTCTCCGGGACTAGCGGGGGGTAGCTCCTACAATGAGCAGTTCTTC.

The CDR3 DNA reads TGTGCCAGCACTGGGCAGTCGAACACTGAAGCTTTCTTT. It codes for CASTGQSNTEAFF. This chain uses TRBV2 with TRBJ1-1; D call uncertain. CDR3 size: 13 residues. V lost 7 bases and J lost 1, with 10 bases in between. The germline gives CDR1 SNHLY, CDR2 FYNNEI.

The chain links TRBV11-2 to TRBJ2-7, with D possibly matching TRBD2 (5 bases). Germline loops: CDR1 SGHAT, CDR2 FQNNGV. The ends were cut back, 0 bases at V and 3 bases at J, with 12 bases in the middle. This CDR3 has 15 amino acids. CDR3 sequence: CASSLDFGVSYEQYF. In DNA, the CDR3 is TGTGCCAGCAGCTTAGATTTCGGGGTTAGCTACGAGCAGTACTTC.

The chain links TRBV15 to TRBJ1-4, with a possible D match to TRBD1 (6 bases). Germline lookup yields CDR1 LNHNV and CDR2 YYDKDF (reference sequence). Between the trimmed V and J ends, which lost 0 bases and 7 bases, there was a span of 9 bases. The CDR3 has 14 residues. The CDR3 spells CATSREARGEKLFF. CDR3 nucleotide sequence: TGTGCCACCAGCAGAGAGGCCAGGGGTGAAAAACTGTTTTTT.

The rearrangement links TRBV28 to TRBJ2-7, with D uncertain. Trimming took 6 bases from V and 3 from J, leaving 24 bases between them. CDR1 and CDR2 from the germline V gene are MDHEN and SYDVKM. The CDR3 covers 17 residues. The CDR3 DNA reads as TGTGCCAGCAGCCCCCCGCCTTGGGCAGGTGATTACTACGAGCAGTACTTC. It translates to CASSPPPWAGDYYEQYF. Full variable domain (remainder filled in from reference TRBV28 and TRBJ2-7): DVKVTQSSRYLVKRTGEKVFLECVQDMDHENMFWYRQDPGLGLRLIYFSYDVKMKEKGDIPEGYSVSREKKERFSLILESASTNQTSMYLCASSPPPWAGDYYEQYFGPGTRLTVT.

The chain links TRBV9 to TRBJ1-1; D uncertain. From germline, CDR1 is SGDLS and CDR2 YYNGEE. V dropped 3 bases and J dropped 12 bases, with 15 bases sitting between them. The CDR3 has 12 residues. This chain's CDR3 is CASSDRGQDTFF. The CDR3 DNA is TGTGCCAGCAGCGATAGAGGGCAGGATACTTTCTTT.

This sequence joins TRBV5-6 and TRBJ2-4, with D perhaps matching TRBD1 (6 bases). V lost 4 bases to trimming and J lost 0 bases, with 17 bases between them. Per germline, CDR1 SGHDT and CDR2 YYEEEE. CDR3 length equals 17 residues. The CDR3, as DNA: TGTGCCAGCAGCAGGGGGACCTTCGGACTAGCCAAAAACATTCAGTACTTC. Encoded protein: CASSRGTFGLAKNIQYF.

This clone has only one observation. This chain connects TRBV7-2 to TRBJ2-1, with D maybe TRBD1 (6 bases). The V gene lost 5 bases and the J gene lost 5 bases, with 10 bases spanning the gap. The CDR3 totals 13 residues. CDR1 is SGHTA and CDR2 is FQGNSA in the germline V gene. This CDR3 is CASSPHRDNEQFF. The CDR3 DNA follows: TGTGCCAGCAGCCCCCACAGGGACAATGAGCAGTTCTTC.

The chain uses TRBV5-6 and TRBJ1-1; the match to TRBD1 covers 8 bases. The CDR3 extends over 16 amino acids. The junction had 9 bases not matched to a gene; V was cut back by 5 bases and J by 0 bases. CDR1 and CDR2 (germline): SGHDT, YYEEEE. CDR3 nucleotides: TGTGCCAGCAGAAAACAGGGGGTTCCCATGAACACTGAAGCTTTCTTT. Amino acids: CASRKQGVPMNTEAFF.